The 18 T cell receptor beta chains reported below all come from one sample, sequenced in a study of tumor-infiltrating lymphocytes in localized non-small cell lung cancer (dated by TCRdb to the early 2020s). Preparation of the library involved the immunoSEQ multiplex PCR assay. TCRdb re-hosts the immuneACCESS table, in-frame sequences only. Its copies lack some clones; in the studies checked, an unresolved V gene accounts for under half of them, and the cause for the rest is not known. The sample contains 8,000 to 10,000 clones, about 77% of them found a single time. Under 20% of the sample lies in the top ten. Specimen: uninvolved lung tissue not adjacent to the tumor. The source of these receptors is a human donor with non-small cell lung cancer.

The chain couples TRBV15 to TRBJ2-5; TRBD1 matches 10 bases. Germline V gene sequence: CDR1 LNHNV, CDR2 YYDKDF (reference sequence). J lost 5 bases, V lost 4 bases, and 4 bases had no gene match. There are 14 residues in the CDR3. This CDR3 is CATSIDRGLETQYF. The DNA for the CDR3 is TGTGCCACCAGCATAGACAGGGGGCTTGAGACCCAGTACTTC.

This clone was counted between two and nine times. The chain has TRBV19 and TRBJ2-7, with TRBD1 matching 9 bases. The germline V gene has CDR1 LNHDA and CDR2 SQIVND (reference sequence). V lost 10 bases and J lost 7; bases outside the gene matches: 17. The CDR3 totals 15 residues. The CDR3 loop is CATNPTGGGFGEQYF. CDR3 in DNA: TGTGCCACGAACCCTACAGGGGGCGGCTTCGGGGAGCAGTACTTC.

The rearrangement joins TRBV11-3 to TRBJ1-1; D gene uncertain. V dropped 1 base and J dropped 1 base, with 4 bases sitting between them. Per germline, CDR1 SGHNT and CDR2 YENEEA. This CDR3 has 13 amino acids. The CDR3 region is CASSLAENTEAFF. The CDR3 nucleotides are TGTGCCAGCAGCTTAGCAGAGAACACTGAAGCTTTCTTT.

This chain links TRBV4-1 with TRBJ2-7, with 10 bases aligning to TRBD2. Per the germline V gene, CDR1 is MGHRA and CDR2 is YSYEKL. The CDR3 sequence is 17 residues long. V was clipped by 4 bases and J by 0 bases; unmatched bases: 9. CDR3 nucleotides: TGCGCCAGCAGCCCCCTGGACGGACTAGCGGACTCCTACGAGCAGTACTTC. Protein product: CASSPLDGLADSYEQYF.

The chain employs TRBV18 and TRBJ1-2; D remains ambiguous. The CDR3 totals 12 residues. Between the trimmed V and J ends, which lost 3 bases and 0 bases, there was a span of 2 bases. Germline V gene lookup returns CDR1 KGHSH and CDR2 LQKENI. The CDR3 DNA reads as TGTGCCAGCTCACCTCCTAACTATGGCTACACCTTC. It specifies CASSPPNYGYTF.

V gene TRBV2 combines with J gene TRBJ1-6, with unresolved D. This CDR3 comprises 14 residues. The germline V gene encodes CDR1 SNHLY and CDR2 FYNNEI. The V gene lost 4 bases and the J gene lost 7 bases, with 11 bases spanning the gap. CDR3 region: CASSVRALNSPLHF. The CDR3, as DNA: TGTGCCAGCAGTGTTAGGGCCCTAAATTCACCCCTCCACTTT.

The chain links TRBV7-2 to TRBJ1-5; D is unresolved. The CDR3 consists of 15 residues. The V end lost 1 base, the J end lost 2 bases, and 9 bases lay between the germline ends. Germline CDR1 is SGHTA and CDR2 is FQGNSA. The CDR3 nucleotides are TGTGCCAGCAGCTTAGTGGGGAACGGCAATCAGCCCCAGCATTTT. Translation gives CASSLVGNGNQPQHF.

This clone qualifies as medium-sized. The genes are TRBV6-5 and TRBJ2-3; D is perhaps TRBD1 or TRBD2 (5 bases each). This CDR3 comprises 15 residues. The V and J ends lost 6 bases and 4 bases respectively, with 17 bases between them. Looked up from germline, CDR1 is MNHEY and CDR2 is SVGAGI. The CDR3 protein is CASSIGTEPSDTQYF. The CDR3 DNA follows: TGTGCCAGCAGCATCGGGACGGAACCCTCAGATACGCAGTATTTT.

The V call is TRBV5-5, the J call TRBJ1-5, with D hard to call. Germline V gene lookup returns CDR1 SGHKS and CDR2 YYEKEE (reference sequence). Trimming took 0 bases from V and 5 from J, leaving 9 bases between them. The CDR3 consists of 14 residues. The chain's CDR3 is CASSLGQSYQPQHF. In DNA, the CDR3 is TGTGCCAGCAGCTTGGGGCAGTCCTATCAGCCCCAGCATTTT. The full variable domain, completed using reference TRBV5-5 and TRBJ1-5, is DAGVTQSPTHLIKTRGQQVTLRCSPISGHKSVSWYQQVLGQGPQFIFQYYEKEERGRGNFPDRFSARQFPNYSSELNVNALLLGDSALYLCASSLGQSYQPQHFGDGTRLSIL.

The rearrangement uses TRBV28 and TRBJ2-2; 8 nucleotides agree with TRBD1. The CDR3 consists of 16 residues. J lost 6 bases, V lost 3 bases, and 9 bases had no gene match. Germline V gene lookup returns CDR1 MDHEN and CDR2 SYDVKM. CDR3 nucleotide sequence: TGTGCCAGCAGTTTCCCGGACAGGGTTGGGGCCGGGGAGCTGTTTTTT. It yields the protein CASSFPDRVGAGELFF.

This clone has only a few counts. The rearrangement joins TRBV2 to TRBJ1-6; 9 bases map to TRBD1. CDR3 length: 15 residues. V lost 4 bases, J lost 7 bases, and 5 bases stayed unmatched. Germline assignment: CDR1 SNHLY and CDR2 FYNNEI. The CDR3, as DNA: TGTGCCAGCAGTGCCGGACAGGGGCGCAATTCACCCCTCCACTTT. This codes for CASSAGQGRNSPLHF.

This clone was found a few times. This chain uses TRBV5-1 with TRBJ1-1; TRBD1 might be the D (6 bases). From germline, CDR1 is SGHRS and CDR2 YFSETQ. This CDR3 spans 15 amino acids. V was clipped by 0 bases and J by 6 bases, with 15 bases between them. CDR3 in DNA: TGCGCCAGCAGCTTGGGAGGGGGATCCTTTCCTGAAGCTTTCTTT. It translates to CASSLGGGSFPEAFF.

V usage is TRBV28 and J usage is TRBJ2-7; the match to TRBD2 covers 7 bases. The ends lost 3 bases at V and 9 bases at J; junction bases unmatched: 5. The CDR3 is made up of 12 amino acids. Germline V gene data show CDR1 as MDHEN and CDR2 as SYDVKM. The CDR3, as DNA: TGTGCCAGCAGTTTTTGGGCTAGCGGGCAGTACTTC. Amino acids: CASSFWASGQYF.

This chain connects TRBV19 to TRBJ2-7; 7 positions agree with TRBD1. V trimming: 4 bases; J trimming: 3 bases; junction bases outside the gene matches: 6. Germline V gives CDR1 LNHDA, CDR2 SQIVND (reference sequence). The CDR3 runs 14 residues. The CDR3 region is CASSTIQGDYEQYF. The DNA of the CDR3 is TGTGCCAGTAGTACCATCCAGGGGGACTACGAGCAGTACTTC.

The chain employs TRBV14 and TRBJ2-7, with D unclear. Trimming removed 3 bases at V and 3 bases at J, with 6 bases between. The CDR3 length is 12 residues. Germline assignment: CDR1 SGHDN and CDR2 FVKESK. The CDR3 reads CASSQGGYEQYF. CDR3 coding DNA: TGTGCCAGCAGCCAGGGTGGCTACGAGCAGTACTTC. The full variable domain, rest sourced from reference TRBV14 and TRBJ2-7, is EAGVTQFPSHSVIEKGQTVTLRCDPISGHDNLYWYRRVMGKEIKFLLHFVKESKQDESGMPNNRFLAERTGGTYSTLKVQPAELEDSGVYFCASSQGGYEQYFGPGTRLTVT.

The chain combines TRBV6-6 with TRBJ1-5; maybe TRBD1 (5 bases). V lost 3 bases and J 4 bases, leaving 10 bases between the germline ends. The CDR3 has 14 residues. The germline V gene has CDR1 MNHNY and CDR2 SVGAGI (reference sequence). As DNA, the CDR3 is TGTGCCAGCAGTTATACAGGTTCTAATCAGCCCCAGCATTTT. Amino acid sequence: CASSYTGSNQPQHF.

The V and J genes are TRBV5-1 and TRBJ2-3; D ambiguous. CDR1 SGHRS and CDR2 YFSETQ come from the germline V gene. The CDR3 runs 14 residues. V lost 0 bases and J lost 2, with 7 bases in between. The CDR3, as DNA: TGCGCCAGCAGCTTGGATAAGGTCACAGATACGCAGTATTTT. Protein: CASSLDKVTDTQYF.

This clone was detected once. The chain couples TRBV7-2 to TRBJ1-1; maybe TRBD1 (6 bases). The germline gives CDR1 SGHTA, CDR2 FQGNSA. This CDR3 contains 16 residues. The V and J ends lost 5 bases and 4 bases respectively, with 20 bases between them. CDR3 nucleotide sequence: TGTGCCAGCAGCCCAAGGGAGGGGGGGCTGGGCACTGAAGCTTTCTTT. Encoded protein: CASSPREGGLGTEAFF.